This TCR beta chain was found in a study of tumor-infiltrating lymphocytes in primary liver carcinoma. Co-extraction yielded RNA and DNA from 20-30 mg of unsorted bulk tissue. Patients carried chronic HBV infection without prior treatment. Starting from approximately 500 ng of total RNA, TCR beta cDNA was produced with a primer in the constant region. Slightly modified ARM-PCR, run as three nested multiplex PCR rounds, produced the TCR beta libraries. Use of TRBV1-TRBV30 forward primers with a C-beta reverse primer characterized the first two PCR rounds, which lasted about 10 cycles each. In TCRdb, the multiplex PCR reads were re-called with MiXCR into one record per CDR3 protein. The sample consists of about 110,000 distinct CDR3 sequences, roughly four fifths of them appearing once. The germline CDR1 and CDR2 sequences are SNHLY and FYNNEI. The CDR3 sequence is 13 residues long. Many counts were recorded for this clonotype. One junction end does not reproduce the germline sequence, and a read error may be involved.

Sequencing was done on a sample of liver tumor tissue from sampling region 3. Subset in this sample: tumor region T3, left-lateral pole. This TCR was sampled from a man in his forties with primary liver carcinoma and hepatitis B virus infection. The chain recombines TRBV2 with TRBJ1-4; D uncertain. The CDR3 here is CASSLTTNEKLFF. DNA for the CDR3: TGTGCCAGCAGCCTCACAACAAATGAAAAACTGTTTTTT.